The entry below describes one T cell receptor (beta chain). This CDR3 comprises 13 residues. CDR1 is SNHLY and CDR2 is FYNNEI in the germline V gene. V was cut by 8 bases and J by 3 bases, with 12 bases left in between. TCRdb passed the RT-PCR reads through MiXCR, listing each CDR3 protein once. Of a few hundred thousand distinct CDR3 sequences in the sample, approximately 15% are singletons; the top ten hold 8.5% to 14%. This sample was included in a study of response to subunit inactivated influenza vaccine. The chain is built from TRBV2 and TRBJ2-3; a weak D match, TRBD2 (7 bases). Sequenced material: PBMCs from blood, taken 11 to 12 days after vaccination. The TCR sequence derives from a middle-aged man who received an inactivated influenza vaccine. CDR3 loop: CASGGARTDTQYF. The CDR3 bases are TGTGCCAGCGGGGGGGCCAGGACAGATACGCAGTATTTT.